This entry concerns a single T cell receptor (beta chain). Its antigen is unknown. This entry is derived from a study of a mutant IDH1 vaccine in newly diagnosed glioma. As for the study in general: Administration of eight vaccinations to patients took place in weeks 1, 3, 5, 7, 11, 15, 19, 23.

The sample's time point: week 23, last vaccination. Every single dose of the vaccine, 300 ug of mutant IDH1 20-mer peptide, came with topical imiquimod. Study findings and constraints: Pseudoprogression apparently tracked independently of changes in top peripheral T cell clonotypes.

CDR1 is MNHNS and CDR2 is SASEGT in the germline V gene. The CDR3 has 15 amino acids. Unmatched junction bases numbered 9, after V lost 5 bases and J lost 3 bases. TCRdb's copy holds only in-frame clones and misses some; the assay was immunoSEQ multiplex PCR. Here the sample spans approximately 41,000 clones, more than 60% being singletons. This rearrangement joins TRBV6-1 to TRBJ1-1; TRBD1 matches at 7 bases. The receptor was derived from a middle-aged woman with glioma. Some clones in this sample may be carry-over from other donors' samples. The material sequenced was PBMCs, taken from a glioma patient whose treatment included an IDH1 peptide vaccine. CDR3: CASSRSTGVDTEAFF. The DNA of the CDR3 is TGTGCCAGCAGTCGGTCAACAGGGGTGGACACTGAAGCTTTCTTT.